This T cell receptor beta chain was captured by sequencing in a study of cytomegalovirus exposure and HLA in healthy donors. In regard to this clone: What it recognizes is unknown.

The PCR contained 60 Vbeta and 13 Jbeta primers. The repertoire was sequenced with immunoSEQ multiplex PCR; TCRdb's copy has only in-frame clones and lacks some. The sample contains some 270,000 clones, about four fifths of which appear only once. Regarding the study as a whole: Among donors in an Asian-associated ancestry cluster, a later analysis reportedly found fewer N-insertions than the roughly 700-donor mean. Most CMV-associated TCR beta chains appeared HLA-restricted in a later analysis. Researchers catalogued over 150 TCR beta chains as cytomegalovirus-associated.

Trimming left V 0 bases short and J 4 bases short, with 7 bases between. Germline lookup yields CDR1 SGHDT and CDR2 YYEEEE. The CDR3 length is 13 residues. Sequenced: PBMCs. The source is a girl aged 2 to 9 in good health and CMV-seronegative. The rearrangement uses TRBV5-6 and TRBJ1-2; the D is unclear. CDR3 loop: CASSLAGSYGYTF. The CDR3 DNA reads TGTGCCAGCAGCTTGGCCGGGAGCTATGGCTACACCTTC. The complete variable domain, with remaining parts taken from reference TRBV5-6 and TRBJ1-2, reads DAGVTQSPTHLIKTRGQQVTLRCSPKSGHDTVSWYQQALGQGPQFIFQYYEEEERQRGNFPDRFSGHQFPNYSSELNVNALLLGDSALYLCASSLAGSYGYTFGSGTRLTVV.